These 30 T cell receptor beta chains were sequenced from one sample in a study of PD-1 and CTLA-4 blockade in melanoma. Profiled with immunoSEQ multiplex PCR; TCRdb holds only in-frame clones, not every one. The sample contains fewer than 35,000 clones, about 88% of which appear only once. This material consisted of CD8+ T cells from peripheral blood, taken from a patient given anti-PD-1 treatment. The receptors here all came from a human donor with melanoma.

CDR3 sequence: CASAGQDPINGQYF. In DNA form, the CDR3 reads TGTGCCAGTGCCGGACAGGACCCAATTAATGGGCAGTACTTC. The genes are TRBV7-2 and TRBJ2-7, with 7 bases identical to TRBD1. Trimming at V came to 9 bases and at J to 9 bases, leaving 17 bases not matched to a gene. Germline CDR1 SGHTA, CDR2 FQGNSA. The CDR3 consists of 14 residues.

The rearrangement joins TRBV13 to TRBJ1-2; D is perhaps TRBD1 (6 bases). Germline-derived CDR1 and CDR2 are PRHDT and FYEKMQ (reference sequence). CDR3 length: 13 amino acids. The V end lost 5 bases, the J end lost 2 bases, and 9 bases lay between the germline ends. CDR3 DNA: TGTGCCAGCAGCCCCCAGGGGAACTATGGCTACACCTTC. Amino acids: CASSPQGNYGYTF.

This rearrangement joins TRBV7-2 to TRBJ1-1; no reliable D call. The V end lost 5 bases, the J end lost 1 base, and 17 bases lay between the germline ends. Germline V CDR1 and CDR2: SGHTA, FQGNSA. The CDR3 sequence is 16 residues long. CDR3 region: CASSLSHLGGNTEAFF. CDR3 sequence (DNA): TGTGCCAGCAGCCTCTCACACCTGGGAGGGAACACTGAAGCTTTCTTT.

This chain links TRBV4-2 with TRBJ1-4; D is uncertain. This CDR3 contains 15 residues. CDR1 is LGHNA, CDR2 YNFKEQ, per germline. V was shortened by 1 base and J by 3 bases, with 9 bases between the two germline ends. The CDR3 DNA is TGTGCCAGCAGCCAAGCTGAGGGTGCTAATGAAAAACTGTTTTTT. Translated: CASSQAEGANEKLFF.

This clone was seen just once. V gene TRBV5-1 combines with J gene TRBJ1-1; weak D call: TRBD1 (5 bases). The germline gives CDR1 SGHRS, CDR2 YFSETQ. This CDR3 is 16 amino acids long. Trimming shortened V by 2 bases and J by 1 base, and 15 bases separated the two germline ends. The CDR3 region is CASSFLRDGKNTEAFF. The CDR3 nucleotides read TGCGCCAGCAGCTTCCTGCGGGACGGAAAGAACACTGAAGCTTTCTTT. Drawing the rest from reference TRBV5-1 and TRBJ1-1, the complete variable domain is KAGVTQTPRYLIKTRGQQVTLSCSPISGHRSVSWYQQTPGQGLQFLFEYFSETQRNKGNFPGRFSGRQFSNSRSEMNVSTLELGDSALYLCASSFLRDGKNTEAFFGQGTRLTVV.

V gene TRBV12-3 or TRBV12-4 combines with J gene TRBJ2-2; D is tentatively TRBD1 or TRBD2 (6 bases each). CDR3 length equals 13 residues. V lost 4 bases to trimming and J lost 4 bases, with 7 bases between them. The CDR3 here is CASSWGATGELFF. Here the CDR3 DNA reads TGTGCCAGCAGTTGGGGGGCCACCGGGGAGCTGTTTTTT.

This chain joins TRBV9 and TRBJ1-3, with D perhaps matching TRBD1 (6 bases). V lost 3 bases and J 3 bases, leaving 25 bases between the germline ends. The V gene's germline CDR1 is SGDLS and CDR2 YYNGEE. The CDR3 has 19 residues. In DNA form, the CDR3 reads TGTGCCAGCAGCGGCCGGGACACGAAGGAGGGAGGTGGTGGAAACACCATATATTTT. This gives the protein CASSGRDTKEGGGGNTIYF.

The V gene is TRBV28, the J gene TRBJ1-2, with D tentatively TRBD1 (5 bases). This CDR3 is 15 amino acids long. Trimming pared 0 bases from V and 4 bases from J, leaving 12 bases between. The germline CDR1 and CDR2 sequences are MDHEN and SYDVKM. The CDR3 spells CASSLWGEAGYGYTF. In DNA form, the CDR3 reads TGTGCCAGCAGTTTATGGGGGGAAGCAGGCTATGGCTACACCTTC.

The chain couples TRBV12-3 or TRBV12-4 to TRBJ2-5; no definite D call. The CDR3 runs to 12 residues. V lost 1 base, J lost 6 bases, and 6 bases lay in between. CDR3 sequence reads: CASSLVEKTQYF. The CDR3 coding sequence is TGTGCCAGCAGTTTAGTAGAGAAGACCCAGTACTTC.

The chain carries TRBV4-1 and TRBJ2-1; D ambiguous. The CDR3 consists of 14 residues. Germline V gene lookup returns CDR1 MGHRA and CDR2 YSYEKL. V shed 1 base and J shed 5 bases, with 9 bases lying between them. In nucleotides, the CDR3 is TGCGCCAGCAGCCAAGTGGGCTTTGACAATGAGCAGTTCTTC. It translates to CASSQVGFDNEQFF.

This sequence joins TRBV9 and TRBJ1-5; maybe TRBD1 (6 bases). Germline V lookup: CDR1 SGDLS, CDR2 YYNGEE. There are 15 residues in the CDR3. Trimming left V 0 bases short and J 3 bases short, with 10 bases between. CDR3 region: CASSVEDSYNQPQHF. The CDR3 bases are TGTGCCAGCAGCGTAGAGGACAGCTACAATCAGCCCCAGCATTTT.

V usage is TRBV24-1 and J usage is TRBJ2-1; 7 nucleotides line up with TRBD1. The CDR3 runs 14 residues. In germline, CDR1 is KGHDR, CDR2 SFDVKD. Germline trimming cut 8 bases from V and 5 bases from J; bases unmatched to any gene: 8. The CDR3 protein is CATTTAGGNNEQFF. For the CDR3, the DNA is TGTGCCACCACGACGGCAGGGGGAAACAATGAGCAGTTCTTC.

J is TRBJ1-2 and V is TRBV5-1, with a tentative D call TRBD1 (6 bases). Germline loops: CDR1 SGHRS, CDR2 YFSETQ. V lost 4 bases to trimming and J lost 3 bases, with 16 bases between them. The CDR3 spans 15 residues. CDR3 region: CASSQIGGPDYGYTF. CDR3 bases: TGCGCCAGCAGCCAGATTGGGGGGCCCGACTATGGCTACACCTTC.

This clone was recorded a few times. The rearrangement joins TRBV7-9 to TRBJ2-7; D might be TRBD1 (6 bases). V lost 4 bases and J lost 1, with 8 bases in between. From germline, CDR1 is SEHNR and CDR2 FQNEAQ (reference sequence). This CDR3 comprises 13 residues. The CDR3 DNA reads TGTGCCAGCAGCTCCGGACAGTCCTACGAGCAGTACTTC. Residues: CASSSGQSYEQYF. Together with reference TRBV7-9 and TRBJ2-7, the CDR3 gives the full variable domain: DTGVSQNPRHKITKRGQNVTFRCDPISEHNRLYWYRQTLGQGPEFLTYFQNEAQLEKSRLLSDRFSAERPKGSFSTLEIQRTEQGDSAMYLCASSSGQSYEQYFGPGTRLTVT.

The J gene is TRBJ1-1, the V gene TRBV7-3, with no clear D. The germline CDR1 and CDR2 sequences are SGHTA and FQGTGA. This CDR3 has 13 residues. V lost 2 bases and J lost 1, with 5 bases in between. The CDR3 reads CASSLLSNTEAFF. The CDR3 DNA reads as TGTGCCAGCAGCTTATTGTCGAACACTGAAGCTTTCTTT.

The chain uses TRBV5-6 and TRBJ1-6; D gene unclear. The ends were cut back, 2 bases at V and 6 bases at J, with 3 bases in the middle. The germline CDR1 and CDR2 sequences are SGHDT and YYEEEE. This CDR3 contains 12 residues. The CDR3 sequence: CASSFGNSPLHF. The CDR3 DNA reads TGTGCCAGCAGCTTTGGTAATTCACCCCTCCACTTT.

The V and J genes are TRBV5-1 and TRBJ2-2; D gene unclear. The CDR3 length is 14 residues. Germline loops: CDR1 SGHRS, CDR2 YFSETQ. V was pared by 4 bases and J by 1 base, with 8 bases between. CDR3 sequence reads: CASSHVQNTGELFF. The DNA for the CDR3 is TGCGCCAGCAGCCACGTCCAGAACACCGGGGAGCTGTTTTTT.

The chain employs TRBV4-1 and TRBJ1-2, with 9 positions matching TRBD1. Germline-derived CDR1 and CDR2 are MGHRA and YSYEKL. J gave up 6 bases and V 0 bases, and 5 bases lay outside the gene matches. This CDR3 spans 15 amino acids. Here the CDR3 DNA reads TGCGCCAGCAGCCAAGAAGATAGGACAGGGGATGGCTACACCTTC. It translates to CASSQEDRTGDGYTF.

This sequence joins TRBV18 and TRBJ1-1; D gene ambiguous. V was cut by 3 bases and J by 3 bases, with 8 bases left in between. The CDR3 is 13 residues long. Germline lookup yields CDR1 KGHSH and CDR2 LQKENI. For the CDR3, the DNA is TGTGCCAGCTCACCGAGAGACTACACTGAAGCTTTCTTT. Encoded protein: CASSPRDYTEAFF.

V is TRBV9 and J is TRBJ2-1, with 7 bases fitting TRBD1. Trimming removed 3 bases from V and 8 bases from J; junction bases left unmatched: 2. This CDR3 has 12 amino acids. Germline values: CDR1 SGDLS, CDR2 YYNGEE. In DNA form, the CDR3 reads TGTGCCAGCAGCGGACAGGGACATGAGCAGTTCTTC. Translating gives CASSGQGHEQFF.

The gene calls are TRBV24-1 and TRBJ2-1, with D perhaps given as TRBD1 or TRBD2 (6 bases each). CDR1 and CDR2 from the germline V gene are KGHDR and SFDVKD. The CDR3 consists of 16 residues. The germline V and J ends were trimmed by 0 bases and 8 bases, with 16 bases remaining between them. The CDR3 sequence: CATSDLGGPRPDEQFF. CDR3 coding DNA: TGTGCCACCAGTGATTTGGGGGGGCCCCGCCCTGATGAGCAGTTCTTC.

This chain joins TRBV15 and TRBJ2-2, with 7 bases lining up with TRBD1. V was pared by 2 bases and J by 1 base, with 1 base of the junction left unmatched. The CDR3 length is 15 residues. Per germline, CDR1 LNHNV and CDR2 YYDKDF (reference sequence). The chain's CDR3 is CATSRRQGNTGELFF. DNA of the CDR3: TGTGCCACCAGCAGACGACAGGGGAACACCGGGGAGCTGTTTTTT.

The CDR3 sequence: CASRGDSPNTEAFF. CDR3 bases: TGTGCCAGCAGAGGCGACAGCCCGAACACTGAAGCTTTCTTT. The rearrangement uses TRBV6-5 and TRBJ1-1; a weak D match, TRBD1 (5 bases). Trimming took off 6 bases at V and 1 base at J, with 12 bases between the two ends. The germline gives CDR1 MNHEY, CDR2 SVGAGI. CDR3 length: 14 residues.

The gene calls are TRBV19 and TRBJ1-1; D might be TRBD1 (5 bases). From germline, CDR1 is LNHDA and CDR2 SQIVND (reference sequence). This CDR3 contains 13 residues. The V end lost 4 bases, the J end lost 4 bases, and 10 bases lay between the germline ends. The CDR3 spells CASSTRGGTEAFF. The CDR3 bases are TGTGCCAGTAGTACCCGGGGGGGCACTGAAGCTTTCTTT. Supplemented by reference TRBV19 and TRBJ1-1, the full variable domain reads DGGITQSPKYLFRKEGQNVTLSCEQNLNHDAMYWYRQDPGQGLRLIYYSQIVNDFQKGDIAEGYSVSREKKESFPLTVTSAQKNPTAFYLCASSTRGGTEAFFGQGTRLTVV.

The genes are TRBV21-1 and TRBJ2-3; TRBD1, the table's D call, was not compared with the DNA. TRBV21-1 is classified as a pseudogene. The CDR3 sequence is 15 residues long. The CDR3 loop reads CASSKRGPRTDTQYF. Here the CDR3 DNA reads TGTGCCAGCAGCAAAAGGGGCCCTCGCACAGATACGCAGTATTTT.

The chain joins TRBV27 to TRBJ1-2; 7 positions agree with TRBD1. The germline V gene encodes CDR1 MNHEY and CDR2 SMNVEV (reference sequence). The V segment lost 4 bases and the J segment 5 bases; nucleotides outside the gene matches: 7. This CDR3 spans 14 amino acids. This CDR3 reads CASSSYGQEYGYTF. In DNA form, the CDR3 reads TGTGCCAGCAGTTCTTACGGACAGGAGTATGGCTACACCTTC.

The rearrangement joins TRBV5-1 to TRBJ2-1; TRBD2 matches at 9 bases. This CDR3 is built from 15 residues. Germline CDR1 is SGHRS and CDR2 is YFSETQ. The V gene end was trimmed by 2 bases and the J gene end by 7 bases; junction bases not matched to a gene: 7. The DNA for the CDR3 is TGCGCCAGCAGCTTCGCGGGGGGGCCGGAAAATGAGCAGTTCTTC. This encodes CASSFAGGPENEQFF.

The table lists this clone with a few counts. V is TRBV15 and J is TRBJ2-7; 7 bases line up with TRBD1. The CDR3 covers 14 residues. Germline CDR1 and CDR2: LNHNV and YYDKDF (reference sequence). V dropped 1 base and J dropped 1; count of bases not matched to a gene: 1. CDR3 amino acids: CATSRGQGSYEQYF. The CDR3 DNA reads TGTGCCACCAGCAGAGGACAGGGATCCTACGAGCAGTACTTC.

The chain links TRBV4-1 to TRBJ2-7; 7 positions match TRBD2. The CDR3 loop spans 15 amino acids. Germline trimming cut 0 bases from V and 3 bases from J; bases unmatched to any gene: 5. Germline CDR1 MGHRA, CDR2 YSYEKL. Written as DNA, the CDR3 is TGCGCCAGCAGCCAAGATGGGTCGGGGGGCTACGAGCAGTACTTC. Translated, it gives CASSQDGSGGYEQYF.

This chain connects TRBV30 to TRBJ2-7, with TRBD1 matching over 7 bases. This CDR3 is 12 amino acids long. Germline V gene lookup returns CDR1 GTSNPN and CDR2 SVGIG (reference sequence). V was clipped by 7 bases and J by 3 bases; unmatched bases: 6. DNA for the CDR3: TGTGCCTCGAGAGGGGGCGGCTACGAGCAGTACTTC. Protein product: CASRGGGYEQYF.